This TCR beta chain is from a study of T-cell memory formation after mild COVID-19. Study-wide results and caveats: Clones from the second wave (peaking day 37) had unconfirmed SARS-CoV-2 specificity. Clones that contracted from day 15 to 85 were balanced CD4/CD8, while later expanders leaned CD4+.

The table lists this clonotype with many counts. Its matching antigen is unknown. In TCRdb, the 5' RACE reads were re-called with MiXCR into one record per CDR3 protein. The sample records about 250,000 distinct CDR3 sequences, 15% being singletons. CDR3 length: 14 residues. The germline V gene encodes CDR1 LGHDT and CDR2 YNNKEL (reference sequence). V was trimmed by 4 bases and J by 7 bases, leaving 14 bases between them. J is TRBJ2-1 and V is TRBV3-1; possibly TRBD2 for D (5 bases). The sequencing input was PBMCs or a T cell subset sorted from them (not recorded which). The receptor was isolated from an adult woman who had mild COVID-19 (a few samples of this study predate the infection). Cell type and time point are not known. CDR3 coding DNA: TGTGCCAGCAGCCCCGGACTGTTATTGAATGAGCAGTTCTTC. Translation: CASSPGLLLNEQFF.